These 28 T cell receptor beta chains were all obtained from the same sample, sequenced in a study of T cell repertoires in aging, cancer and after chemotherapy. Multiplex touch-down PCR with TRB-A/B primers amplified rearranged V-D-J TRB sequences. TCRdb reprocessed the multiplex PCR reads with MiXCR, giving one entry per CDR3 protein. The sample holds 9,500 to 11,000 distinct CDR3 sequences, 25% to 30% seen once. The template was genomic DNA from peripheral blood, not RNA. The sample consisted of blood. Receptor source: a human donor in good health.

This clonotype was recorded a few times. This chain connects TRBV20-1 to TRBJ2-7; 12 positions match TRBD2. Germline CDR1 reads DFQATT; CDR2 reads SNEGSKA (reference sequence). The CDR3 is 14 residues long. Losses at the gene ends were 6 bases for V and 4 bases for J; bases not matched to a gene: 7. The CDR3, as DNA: TGCAGTGCAACGACTAGCGGGAGATCATACGAGCAGTACTTC. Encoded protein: CSATTSGRSYEQYF.

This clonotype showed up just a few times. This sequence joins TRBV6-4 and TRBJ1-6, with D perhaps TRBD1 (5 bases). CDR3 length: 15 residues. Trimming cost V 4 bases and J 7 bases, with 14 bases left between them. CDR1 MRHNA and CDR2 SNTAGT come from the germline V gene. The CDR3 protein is CASSVGAALNSPLHF. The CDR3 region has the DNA TGTGCCAGCAGTGTAGGGGCAGCCCTGAATTCACCCCTCCACTTT.

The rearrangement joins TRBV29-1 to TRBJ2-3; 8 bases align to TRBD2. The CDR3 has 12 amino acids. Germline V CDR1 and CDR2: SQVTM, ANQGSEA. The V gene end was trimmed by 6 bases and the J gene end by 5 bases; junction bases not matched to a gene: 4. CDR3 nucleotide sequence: TGCAGCGTCCCCACTAGCGGAGATACGCAGTATTTT. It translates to CSVPTSGDTQYF.

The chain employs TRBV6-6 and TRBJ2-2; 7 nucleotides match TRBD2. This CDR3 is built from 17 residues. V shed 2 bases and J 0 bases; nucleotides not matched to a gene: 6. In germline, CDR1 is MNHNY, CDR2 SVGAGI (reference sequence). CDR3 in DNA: TGTGCCAGCAGTTACCTACCCGGACTAGCGAACACCGGGGAGCTGTTTTTT. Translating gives CASSYLPGLANTGELFF.

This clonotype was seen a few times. CDR3 sequence reads: CASSPFGGDQPQHF. The CDR3 bases are TGTGCCAGCAGCCCTTTCGGGGGAGATCAGCCCCAGCATTTT. The gene calls are TRBV5-5 and TRBJ1-5; tentatively, D is TRBD1 (5 bases). Looked up from germline, CDR1 is SGHKS and CDR2 is YYEKEE (reference sequence). This CDR3 region has 14 residues. The ends were cut back, 4 bases at V and 5 bases at J, with 13 bases in the middle.

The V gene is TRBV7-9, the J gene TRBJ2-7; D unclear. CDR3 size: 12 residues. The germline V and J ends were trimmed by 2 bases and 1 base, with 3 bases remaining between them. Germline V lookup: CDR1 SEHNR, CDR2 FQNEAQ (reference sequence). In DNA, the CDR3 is TGTGCCAGCAGCTTACAGTCCTACGAGCAGTACTTC. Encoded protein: CASSLQSYEQYF.

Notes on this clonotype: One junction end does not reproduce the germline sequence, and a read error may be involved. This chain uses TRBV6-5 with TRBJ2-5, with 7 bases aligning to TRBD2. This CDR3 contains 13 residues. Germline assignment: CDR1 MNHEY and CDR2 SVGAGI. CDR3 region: CANSPGLGETQYF. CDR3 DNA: TGTGCCAACAGTCCCGGACTAGGAGAGACCCAGTACTTC.

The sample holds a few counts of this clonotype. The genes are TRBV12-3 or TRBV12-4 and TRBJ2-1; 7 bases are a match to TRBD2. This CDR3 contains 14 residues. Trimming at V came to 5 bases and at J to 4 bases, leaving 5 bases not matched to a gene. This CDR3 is CASSPRGEYNEQFF. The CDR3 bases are TGTGCCAGCAGTCCCCGGGGGGAGTACAATGAGCAGTTCTTC.

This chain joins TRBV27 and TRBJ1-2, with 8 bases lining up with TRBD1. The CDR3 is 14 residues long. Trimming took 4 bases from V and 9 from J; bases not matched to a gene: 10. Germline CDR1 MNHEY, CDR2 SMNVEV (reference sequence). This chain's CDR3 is CASSSLGTGTRYTF. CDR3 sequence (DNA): TGTGCCAGCAGTTCTCTCGGGACAGGTACCCGCTACACCTTC.

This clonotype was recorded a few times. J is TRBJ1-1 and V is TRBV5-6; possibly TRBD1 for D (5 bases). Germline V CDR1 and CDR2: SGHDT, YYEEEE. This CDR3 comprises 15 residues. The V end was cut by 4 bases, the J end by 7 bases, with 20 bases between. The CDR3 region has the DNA TGTGCCAGCAGCGAAGCCGGGACTCGGCAAGATGAAGCTTTCTTT. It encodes CASSEAGTRQDEAFF.

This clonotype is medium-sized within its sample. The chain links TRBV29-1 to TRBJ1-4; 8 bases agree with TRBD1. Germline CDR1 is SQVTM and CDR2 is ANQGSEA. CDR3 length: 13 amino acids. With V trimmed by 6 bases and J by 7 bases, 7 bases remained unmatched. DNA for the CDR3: TGCAGCGTCGCCAGGGGGCTCGGTGAAAAACTGTTTTTT. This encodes CSVARGLGEKLFF.

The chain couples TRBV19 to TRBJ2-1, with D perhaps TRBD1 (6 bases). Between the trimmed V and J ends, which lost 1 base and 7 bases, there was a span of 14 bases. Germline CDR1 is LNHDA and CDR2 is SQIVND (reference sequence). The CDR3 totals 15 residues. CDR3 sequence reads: CASSIGGPNGNEQFF. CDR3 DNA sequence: TGTGCCAGTAGTATAGGGGGGCCAAACGGGAATGAGCAGTTCTTC.

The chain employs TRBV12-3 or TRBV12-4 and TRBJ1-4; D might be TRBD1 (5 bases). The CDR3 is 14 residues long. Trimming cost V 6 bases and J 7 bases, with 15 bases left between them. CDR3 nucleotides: TGTGCCAGCAGCGGGGGGGTGGGGGGTGAAAAACTGTTTTTT. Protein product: CASSGGVGGEKLFF.

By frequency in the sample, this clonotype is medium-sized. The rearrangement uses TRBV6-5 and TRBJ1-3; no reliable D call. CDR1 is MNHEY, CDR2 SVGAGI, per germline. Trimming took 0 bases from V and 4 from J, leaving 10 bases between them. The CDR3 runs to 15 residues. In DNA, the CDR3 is TGTGCCAGCAGTTACTCTTTCGGATCAGGAAACACCATATATTTT. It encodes CASSYSFGSGNTIYF.

The CDR3 sequence: CASSQEGGPGGTDTQYF. The CDR3 DNA follows: TGTGCCAGCAGCCAAGAGGGGGGCCCTGGCGGCACAGATACGCAGTATTTT. The chain links TRBV4-2 to TRBJ2-3, with D perhaps assigned TRBD1 or TRBD2 (6 bases each). CDR1 is LGHNA, CDR2 YNFKEQ, per germline. The germline V and J ends were trimmed by 0 bases and 1 base, with 14 bases remaining between them. The CDR3 has 17 residues.

CDR3 in DNA: TGTGCCAGCACCTTTCGGGACAGTTCCTACGAGCAGTACTTC. Translated, it gives CASTFRDSSYEQYF. This chain links TRBV6-1 with TRBJ2-7, with TRBD1 matching 7 bases. V shed 7 bases and J 1 base; nucleotides not matched to a gene: 7. The CDR3 is made up of 14 amino acids. Germline V gives CDR1 MNHNS, CDR2 SASEGT.

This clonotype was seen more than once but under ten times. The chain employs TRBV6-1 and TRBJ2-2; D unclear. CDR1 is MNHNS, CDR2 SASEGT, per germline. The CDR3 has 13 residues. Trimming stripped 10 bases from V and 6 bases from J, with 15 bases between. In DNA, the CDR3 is TGTGCCATCCTTAGGGTAAAACCCGGGGAGCTGTTTTTT. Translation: CAILRVKPGELFF.

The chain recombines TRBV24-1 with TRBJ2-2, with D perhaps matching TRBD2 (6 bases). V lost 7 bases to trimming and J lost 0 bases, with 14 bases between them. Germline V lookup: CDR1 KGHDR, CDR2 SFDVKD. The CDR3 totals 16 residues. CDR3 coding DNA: TGTGCCACCAGCAACCCTCTAGCGCCGAACACCGGGGAGCTGTTTTTT. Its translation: CATSNPLAPNTGELFF.

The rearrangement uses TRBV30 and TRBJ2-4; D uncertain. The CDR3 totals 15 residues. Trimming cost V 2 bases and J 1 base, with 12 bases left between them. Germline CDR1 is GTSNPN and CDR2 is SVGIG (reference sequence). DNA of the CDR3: TGTGCCTGGAGTTTTTCCGTAGGGGCCAAAAACATTCAGTACTTC. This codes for CAWSFSVGAKNIQYF.

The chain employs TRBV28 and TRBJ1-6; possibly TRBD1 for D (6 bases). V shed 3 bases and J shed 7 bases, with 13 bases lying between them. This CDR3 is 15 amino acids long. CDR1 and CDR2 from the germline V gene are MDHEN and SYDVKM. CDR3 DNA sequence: TGTGCCAGCAGTTTGTTAGGACAGAAGAATTCACCCCTCCACTTT. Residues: CASSLLGQKNSPLHF.

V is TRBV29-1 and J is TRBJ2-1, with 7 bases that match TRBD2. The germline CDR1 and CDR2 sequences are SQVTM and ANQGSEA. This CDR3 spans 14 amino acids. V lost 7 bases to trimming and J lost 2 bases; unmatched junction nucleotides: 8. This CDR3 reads CSAQRDFTYNEQFF. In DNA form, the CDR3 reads TGCAGCGCCCAGCGGGACTTTACCTACAATGAGCAGTTCTTC.

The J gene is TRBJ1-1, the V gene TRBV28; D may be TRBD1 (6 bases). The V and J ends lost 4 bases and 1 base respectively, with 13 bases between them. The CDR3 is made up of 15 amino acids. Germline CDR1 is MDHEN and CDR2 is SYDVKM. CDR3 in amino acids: CASSYLMTGNTEAFF. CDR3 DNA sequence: TGTGCCAGCAGTTACCTTATGACAGGGAACACTGAAGCTTTCTTT.

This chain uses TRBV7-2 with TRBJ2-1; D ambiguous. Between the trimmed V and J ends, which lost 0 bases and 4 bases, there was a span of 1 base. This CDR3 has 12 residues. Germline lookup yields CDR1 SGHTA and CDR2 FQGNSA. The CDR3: CASSLAYNEQFF. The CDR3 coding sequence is TGTGCCAGCAGCTTAGCGTACAATGAGCAGTTCTTC.

Here the CDR3 DNA reads TGTGCCAGCAGTGGGGCCGAGCAGTTCTTC. It encodes CASSGAEQFF. The V call is TRBV12-3 or TRBV12-4, the J call TRBJ2-1, with D possibly being TRBD1 (5 bases). The ends were cut back, 5 bases at V and 10 bases at J, with 6 bases in the middle. This CDR3 contains 10 residues.

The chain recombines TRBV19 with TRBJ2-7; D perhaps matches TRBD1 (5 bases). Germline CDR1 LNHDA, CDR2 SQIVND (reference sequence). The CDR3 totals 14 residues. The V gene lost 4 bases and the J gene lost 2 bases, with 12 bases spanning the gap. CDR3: CASSTTVGPYEQYF. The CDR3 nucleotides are TGTGCCAGTAGTACGACAGTGGGGCCCTACGAGCAGTACTTC.

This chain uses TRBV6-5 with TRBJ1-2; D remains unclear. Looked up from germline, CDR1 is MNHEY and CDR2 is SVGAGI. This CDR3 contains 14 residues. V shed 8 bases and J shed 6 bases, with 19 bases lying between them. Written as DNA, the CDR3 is TGTGCCAGCCACCCAGGTTCCTCCCTCCATGGCTACACCTTC. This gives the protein CASHPGSSLHGYTF.

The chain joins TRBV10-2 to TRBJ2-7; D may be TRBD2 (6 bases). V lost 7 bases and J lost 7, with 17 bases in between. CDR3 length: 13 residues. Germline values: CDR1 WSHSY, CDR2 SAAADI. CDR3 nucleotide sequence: TGCGCCAGCACTGAAGCGGGCCGTGGAGAGCAGTACTTC. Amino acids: CASTEAGRGEQYF.

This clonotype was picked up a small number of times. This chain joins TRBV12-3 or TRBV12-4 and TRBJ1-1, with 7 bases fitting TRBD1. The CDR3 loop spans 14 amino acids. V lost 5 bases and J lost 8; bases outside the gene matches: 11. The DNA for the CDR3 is TGTGCCAGCAGTCTGCCACAGGGGAATAAGGAAGCTTTCTTT. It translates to CASSLPQGNKEAFF.